The entry below describes one TCR beta chain. Its antigen remains unknown. This entry comes from a study of shared clonotypes between healthy human individuals. At the level of the study: CD4 naive and memory got three plates each, CD8 naive two, CD8 memory one. Regarding the study as a whole: In general, naive subsets displayed greater estimated richness than memory subsets did. Clonotype sharing among donors, it was expected, would be affected by sequencing depth.

Every one of the donors was a Caucasian adult that lived in Nashville, Tennessee. Sequencing was performed with immunoSEQ multiplex PCR; in TCRdb, only in-frame clones are kept and a portion is missing. The table records roughly 1,000,000 clones, 75% to 85% of them present only once. V lost 0 bases and J lost 5, with 10 bases in between. The CDR3 is made up of 14 amino acids. The germline CDR1 and CDR2 sequences are SEHNR and FQNEAQ (reference sequence). Sequenced sample: memory CD4+ T cells from PBMCs. Noted subset: CD45RA-negative fraction. The chain has TRBV7-9 and TRBJ2-5; D not resolved. The sequence was collected from a man between 18 and 29 years old in good health. Some clones in this sample may be carry-over from other donors' samples. CDR3 loop: CASSLASRAETQYF. The CDR3 DNA reads TGTGCCAGCAGCTTAGCGTCCCGGGCGGAGACCCAGTACTTC.